This T cell receptor (beta chain) emerged from a study of T cell responses to AZD1222 COVID-19 vaccine. In the study overall: Second doses at about 4 or about 12 weeks were pooled. General observations from the study: Spike-wide vaccine-associated CD4 TCRs dominated at 160-218 and 743-854. Spike-specific TCR breadth rose after two AZD1222 doses, and depth rose as well.

To note about this clone: Its matching antigen is unknown.

TCRdb's copy holds only in-frame clones and misses some; the assay was immunoSEQ multiplex PCR. The table shows about 99,000 clones, with 90% occurring only once. V shed 2 bases and J shed 5 bases, with 22 bases lying between them. The CDR3 extends over 18 amino acids. Germline CDR1 reads MRHNA; CDR2 reads SNTAGT. The receptor was derived from an adult in good health. The chain employs TRBV6-4 and TRBJ2-1; D might be TRBD2 (6 bases). Sequences were derived from peripheral blood, sampled on day 0 of AZD1222 vaccination. The CDR3 region is CASSDDAGTAGWDNEQFF. The CDR3 DNA reads TGTGCCAGCAGTGACGACGCTGGTACGGCGGGGTGGGACAATGAGCAGTTCTTC.